The T cell receptor beta chain described here comes from a study of T cells in localized non-small cell lung cancer. Points from the study as a whole: In the blood, greater T cell density corresponded to longer overall survival. Median roughly 57 top-100 tumor clones were shared with paired adjacent lung. Tumor showed lower T cell clonality than uninvolved adjacent lung, where it was highest.

Trimming left V 6 bases short and J 5 bases short, with 17 bases between. Looked up from germline, CDR1 is SNHLY and CDR2 is FYNNEI. The CDR3 totals 14 residues. Produced via immunoSEQ multiplex PCR; TCRdb's table is partial and in-frame only. The table includes around 28,000 clones, 85% to 90% detected once. With regard to this clone: The antigen is unknown.

The receptor's source is a woman aged 18 to 50 with stage I lung adenocarcinoma. The specimen comprised peripheral blood, sampled before any cancer treatment. The chain carries TRBV2 and TRBJ2-7; no definite D call. CDR3 in amino acids: CASRYERNRDEQYF. CDR3 in DNA: TGTGCCAGCAGGTACGAGAGGAATCGGGACGAGCAGTACTTC.